This T cell receptor beta chain was recorded in a study of blood T cell repertoires in COVID-19. About the research overall: Both acute and convalescent COVID-19 samples were obtained from the United States, Italy and Spain.

In this sample, this clone turned up a few times. Participants were aged roughly 18 to 90 years, lived in 24 US areas, and enrolled virtually. Researchers sorted participants into cohorts using their self-reported clinical history. The CDR3 covers 17 residues. Losses at the gene ends were 2 bases for V and 2 bases for J; bases not matched to a gene: 9. CDR1 and CDR2 (germline): MDHEN, SYDVKM. In the source study's methods: Nucleated cell number was recorded as an estimate derived from reference gene primer amplification. Repertoires were generated with immunoSEQ multiplex PCR, while TCRdb's copy carries only in-frame clones and drops some. The DNA was the basis for D and trimming; V, J and clone size are from that table. The table has fewer than 350,000 clones, about 83% seen once.

This chain links TRBV28 with TRBJ1-2; TRBD1 agrees at 9 bases. The receptor comes from a woman aged 40-49 years who had recovered from COVID-19. The sample taken for sequencing was PBMCs or T cells enriched from blood (not recorded which). For the CDR3, the DNA is TGTGCCAGCAGTTTAGCCCACACAGGGGGCTGGAACTATGGCTACACCTTC. Translation gives CASSLAHTGGWNYGYTF.